This T cell receptor (beta chain) was documented in a study of blood T cell repertoires in COVID-19. Turning to the study itself: COVID-19 samples collected from the United States, Italy and Spain covered acute and convalescent phases. PBMCs, B-cell-depleted T cells, or T cells provided the cDNA or gDNA that made up the material.

This clone occurred a few times. Per the authors' pipeline: Amplified reference gene primers provided the basis for estimating nucleated cell counts. Sequencing was performed with immunoSEQ multiplex PCR; in TCRdb, only in-frame clones are kept and a portion is missing. V, J and clone size reflect that table, while D and trimming were determined from the DNA. The sample carries about 210,000 clones, over 70% recorded once. The sequence came from a woman aged 45-65 years with acute or convalescent COVID-19. The specimen was peripheral blood.

The CDR3 DNA is TGTGCCAGCAGCGTCCGGGGCCCCGGGGGAAGCTCCTATAATTCACCCCTCCACTTT. Encoded protein: CASSVRGPGGSSYNSPLHF. The chain uses TRBV7-2 and TRBJ1-6; possible D gene TRBD1, 5 bases. The V end was cut by 5 bases, the J end by 0 bases, with 20 bases between. The length of the CDR3 is 19 residues. From germline, CDR1 is SGHTA and CDR2 FQGNSA.